This T cell receptor beta chain came from a study of blood T cell repertoires in COVID-19. Background on the study: Samples representing acute and convalescent COVID-19 were sourced from the United States, Italy and Spain. Sources were T cells, B-cell-depleted T cells, or PBMCs; the material itself was cDNA or gDNA.

Those enrolled in Seattle joined during active infection and were followed longitudinally afterward. The table came from immunoSEQ multiplex PCR; TCRdb's copy has only in-frame clones and leaves some out. The sample yields about 370,000 clones, about 89% seen once. This clone was picked up one time. The specimen sequenced was peripheral blood. The sequence derives from a woman aged 25 to 39 with COVID-19, enrolled during active disease.

CDR3 nucleotides: TGTGCCAGCAGTTACCGTCAGCAGGGGCTCCTGGGCTCGCTAAAAGAGCAGTTCTTC. Protein: CASSYRQQGLLGSLKEQFF. The chain carries TRBV6-2 or TRBV6-3 and TRBJ2-1; maybe TRBD1 (6 bases). The V and J ends lost 2 bases and 10 bases respectively, with 30 bases between them. The CDR3 totals 19 residues. Germline V CDR1 and CDR2: MNHEY, SVGEGT.